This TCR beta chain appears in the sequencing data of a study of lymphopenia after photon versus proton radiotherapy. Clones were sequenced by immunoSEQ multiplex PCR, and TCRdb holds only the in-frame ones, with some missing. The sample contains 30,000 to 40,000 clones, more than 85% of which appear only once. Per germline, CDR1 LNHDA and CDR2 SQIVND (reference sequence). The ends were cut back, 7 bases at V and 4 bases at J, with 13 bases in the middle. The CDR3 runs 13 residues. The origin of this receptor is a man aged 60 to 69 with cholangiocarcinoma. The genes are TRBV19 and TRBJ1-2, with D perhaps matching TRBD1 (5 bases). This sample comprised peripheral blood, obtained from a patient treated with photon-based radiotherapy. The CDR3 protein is CASIGRDRYGYTF. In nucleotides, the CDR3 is TGTGCCAGTATAGGAAGGGACCGCTATGGCTACACCTTC.